This T cell receptor beta chain was sequenced for a study of OX40 agonist ivuxolimab in advanced cancers. The overall study: Patients receiving dose escalation had hepatocellular carcinoma, melanoma, renal cell or head and neck cancer. Findings of the study overall: Circulating CD4+ and CD8+ T cells showed clonal expansion by week 6 at 0.1 to 3.0 mg/kg. Among T cells, CD8+ cells averaged more expanded clones than CD4+ cells.

Trimming cost V 1 base and J 0 bases, with 9 bases left between them. Germline V CDR1 and CDR2: LNHNV, YYDKDF (reference sequence). This CDR3 region has 15 residues. Samples of blood were obtained at baseline, on cycle 4 day 1, and on cycle 7 day 1. Profiled with immunoSEQ multiplex PCR; TCRdb holds only in-frame clones, not every one. The sample includes around 76,000 clones, around four fifths of them seen just once. Regarding this clone: Its antigen is unknown.

The material sequenced was CD4+ or CD8+ T cells sorted from blood, taken in a trial of the OX40 agonist ivuxolimab. The clonotype comes from an adult with an advanced solid tumor such as melanoma, head and neck, liver or kidney cancer. The chain couples TRBV15 to TRBJ1-1; the D gene is possibly TRBD1 (5 bases). The CDR3 DNA sequence: TGTGCCACCAGCAGAGGGGGCCCCATGAACACTGAAGCTTTCTTT. Protein product: CATSRGGPMNTEAFF. Together with reference TRBV15 and TRBJ1-1, the CDR3 gives the full variable domain: DAMVIQNPRYQVTQFGKPVTLSCSQTLNHNVMYWYQQKSSQAPKLLFHYYDKDFNNEADTPDNFQSRRPNTSFCFLDIRSPGLGDTAMYLCATSRGGPMNTEAFFGQGTRLTVV.